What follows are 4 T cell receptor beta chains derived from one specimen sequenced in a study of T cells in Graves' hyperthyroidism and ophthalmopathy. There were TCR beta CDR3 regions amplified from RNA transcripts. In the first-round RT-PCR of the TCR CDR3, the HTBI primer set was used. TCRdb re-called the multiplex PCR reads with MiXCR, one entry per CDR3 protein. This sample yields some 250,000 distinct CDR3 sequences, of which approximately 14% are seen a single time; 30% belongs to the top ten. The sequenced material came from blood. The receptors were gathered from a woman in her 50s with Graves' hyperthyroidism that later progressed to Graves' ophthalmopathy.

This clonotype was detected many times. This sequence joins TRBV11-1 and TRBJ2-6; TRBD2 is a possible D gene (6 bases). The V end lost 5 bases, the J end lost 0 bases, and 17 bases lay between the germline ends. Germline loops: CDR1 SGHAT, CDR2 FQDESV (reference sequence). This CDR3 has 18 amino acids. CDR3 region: CASSLRGRGGSGANVLTF. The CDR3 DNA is TGTGCCAGCAGCCTCCGAGGGCGGGGAGGCTCTGGGGCCAACGTCCTGACTTTC.

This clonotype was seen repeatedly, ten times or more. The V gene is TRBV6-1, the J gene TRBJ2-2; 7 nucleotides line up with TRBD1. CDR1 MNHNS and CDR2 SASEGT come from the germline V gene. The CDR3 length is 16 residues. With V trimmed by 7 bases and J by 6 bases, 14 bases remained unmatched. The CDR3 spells CASTLRSGTDPGELFF. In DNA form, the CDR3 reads TGTGCCAGCACCCTCCGTTCTGGGACAGACCCCGGGGAGCTGTTTTTT.

Here the CDR3 reads CASSVMGGPLNTEAFF. As DNA, the CDR3 is TGTGCCAGCAGCGTAATGGGCGGCCCCTTGAACACTGAAGCTTTCTTT. The chain is built from TRBV9 and TRBJ1-1; D gene unclear. CDR3 size: 16 residues. V shed 1 base and J shed 0 bases, with 13 bases lying between them. Germline assignment: CDR1 SGDLS and CDR2 YYNGEE.

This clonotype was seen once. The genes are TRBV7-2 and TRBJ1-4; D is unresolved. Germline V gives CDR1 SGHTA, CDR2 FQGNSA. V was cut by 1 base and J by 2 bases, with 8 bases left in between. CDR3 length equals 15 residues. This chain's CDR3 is CASSLVVATNEKLFF. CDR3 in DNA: TGTGCCAGCAGCTTAGTGGTAGCGACTAATGAAAAACTGTTTTTT.